The next 30 T cell receptor beta chains were all read from a single sample in a study of cytomegalovirus exposure and HLA in healthy donors (TCRdb year 2017). The library was generated by the immunoSEQ multiplex PCR assay. TCRdb took this table from immuneACCESS and kept in-frame rearrangements with V and J called. Such tables lack part of the clones; where checked against another copy, unresolved V genes explain under half of the gap, and the rest is unexplained. The sample has more than 250,000 clones on record, 80% to 90% of them singletons. Of the sample, about 0.91% is held by the ten largest clones. Sequenced: PBMCs. The receptors were sampled from a woman aged 18-29 years in good health and CMV-seronegative.

The chain links TRBV7-9 to TRBJ2-7, with TRBD2 identical over 8 bases. The junction had 7 bases not matched to a gene; V was cut back by 5 bases and J by 1 base. CDR3 size: 15 residues. The germline V gene has CDR1 SEHNR and CDR2 FQNEAQ (reference sequence). The CDR3 is CASSGQSGRSYEQYF. The DNA of the CDR3 is TGTGCCAGCAGCGGTCAGAGCGGGAGATCCTACGAGCAGTACTTC.

This clone showed up just once. The J gene is TRBJ1-4, the V gene TRBV7-2, with 9 bases lining up with TRBD1. The germline V gene encodes CDR1 SGHTA and CDR2 FQGNSA. With 5 bases clipped from V and 7 bases from J, the junction kept 8 bases outside the gene matches. The CDR3 runs to 15 residues. CDR3 residues: CASSEGTGSFEKLFF. In nucleotides, the CDR3 is TGTGCCAGCAGCGAGGGGACAGGGTCTTTTGAAAAACTGTTTTTT.

The chain recombines TRBV11-2 with TRBJ2-3, with unresolved D. The V and J ends lost 4 bases and 4 bases respectively, with 12 bases between them. The CDR3 consists of 14 residues. Germline CDR1 and CDR2: SGHAT and FQNNGV. This chain's CDR3 is CASSSNTIPDTQYF. The CDR3 DNA reads TGTGCCAGCAGCTCCAACACTATTCCAGATACGCAGTATTTT.

The chain joins TRBV5-6 to TRBJ2-7; tentative D call: TRBD1 (5 bases). Trimming shortened V by 0 bases and J by 4 bases, and 11 bases separated the two germline ends. The CDR3 extends over 14 amino acids. Germline V gene sequence: CDR1 SGHDT, CDR2 YYEEEE. CDR3 region: CASSLVGKGYEQYF. The CDR3 region has the DNA TGTGCCAGCAGCTTGGTTGGGAAGGGGTACGAGCAGTACTTC.

The chain employs TRBV27 and TRBJ1-2, with a weak D call TRBD1 (6 bases). Germline CDR1 and CDR2: MNHEY and SMNVEV (reference sequence). The CDR3 covers 13 residues. The V and J ends lost 3 bases and 4 bases respectively, with 9 bases between them. DNA of the CDR3: TGTGCCAGCAGTTTTCAGGGGTCCTATGGCTACACCTTC. Translated, it gives CASSFQGSYGYTF.

The chain joins TRBV25-1 to TRBJ1-1; a possible D gene is TRBD1 (5 bases). Germline V lookup: CDR1 MGHDK, CDR2 SYGVNS. V gave up 2 bases and J gave up 5 bases, with 12 bases separating them. This CDR3 has 14 amino acids. The CDR3: CASSEQGGWTEAFF. Here the CDR3 DNA reads TGTGCCAGCAGTGAACAGGGCGGATGGACTGAAGCTTTCTTT.

This clone was recorded a few times. The chain couples TRBV19 to TRBJ1-2, with 7 nucleotides matching TRBD1. V lost 7 bases and J lost 8; bases outside the gene matches: 16. CDR3 length equals 15 residues. Germline V gives CDR1 LNHDA, CDR2 SQIVND (reference sequence). CDR3 bases: TGTGCCAGTACCCTACAGGGGACCCCCGTTTGGGGCTACACCTTC. It is translated as CASTLQGTPVWGYTF. Variable domain in full (rest from reference TRBV19 and TRBJ1-2): DGGITQSPKYLFRKEGQNVTLSCEQNLNHDAMYWYRQDPGQGLRLIYYSQIVNDFQKGDIAEGYSVSREKKESFPLTVTSAQKNPTAFYLCASTLQGTPVWGYTFGSGTRLTVV.

This chain joins TRBV5-1 and TRBJ2-2; 10 positions match TRBD1. Trimming removed 0 bases from V and 5 bases from J; junction bases left unmatched: 4. Germline-derived CDR1 and CDR2 are SGHRS and YFSETQ. This CDR3 is 16 amino acids long. CDR3 protein: CASSLGQGALTGELFF. The CDR3 DNA reads TGCGCCAGCAGCTTGGGACAGGGGGCTCTTACCGGGGAGCTGTTTTTT.

The genes are TRBV11-2 and TRBJ2-7; 8 bases map to TRBD1. With 4 bases clipped from V and 0 bases from J, the junction kept 11 bases outside the gene matches. This CDR3 region has 17 residues. Per the germline V gene, CDR1 is SGHAT and CDR2 is FQNNGV. CDR3 residues: CASSSHSGQGRSYEQYF. CDR3 DNA: TGTGCCAGCAGCTCCCACAGTGGACAGGGTCGCTCCTACGAGCAGTACTTC. The full variable domain, completed using reference TRBV11-2 and TRBJ2-7, is EAGVAQSPRYKIIEKRQSVAFWCNPISGHATLYWYQQILGQGPKLLIQFQNNGVVDDSQLPKDRFSAERLKGVDSTLKIQPAKLEDSAVYLCASSSHSGQGRSYEQYFGPGTRLTVT.

The chain uses TRBV27 and TRBJ2-1, with a weak D call TRBD2 (5 bases). The germline CDR1 and CDR2 sequences are MNHEY and SMNVEV (reference sequence). With 4 bases removed from V and 4 bases from J, the gap between germline ends came to 14 bases. This CDR3 has 15 residues. The CDR3 region has the DNA TGTGCCAGCAGTTCGTCAGCGGTTCGATACAATGAGCAGTTCTTC. This translates into CASSSSAVRYNEQFF.

The chain links TRBV19 to TRBJ2-7; perhaps TRBD1 as D (5 bases). CDR3 length equals 14 residues. Germline V gives CDR1 LNHDA, CDR2 SQIVND (reference sequence). The germline V and J ends were trimmed by 2 bases and 2 bases, with 10 bases remaining between them. The CDR3 loop is CASSILEGAYEQYF. In DNA form, the CDR3 reads TGTGCCAGTAGTATATTGGAAGGGGCCTACGAGCAGTACTTC.

The CDR3: CASSFFSYGEQYF. The CDR3 DNA follows: TGTGCCAGCAGCTTCTTTTCCTACGGCGAGCAGTACTTC. The chain couples TRBV7-2 to TRBJ2-7; D remains unclear. Germline values: CDR1 SGHTA, CDR2 FQGNSA. Deletions cut 3 bases from V and 6 bases from J, with 12 bases between. This CDR3 region has 13 residues.

The V gene is TRBV11-2, the J gene TRBJ1-5; D gene ambiguous. The V end was cut by 2 bases, the J end by 0 bases, with 14 bases between. The CDR3 loop spans 17 amino acids. Germline CDR1 is SGHAT and CDR2 is FQNNGV. The CDR3 coding sequence is TGTGCCAGCAGCTTATTGCCCACTCTCAATAGCAATCAGCCCCAGCATTTT. Amino acids: CASSLLPTLNSNQPQHF.

The chain joins TRBV29-1 to TRBJ2-7; 9 bases line up with TRBD1. Germline V gene sequence: CDR1 SQVTM, CDR2 ANQGSEA. This CDR3 is 13 amino acids long. V shed 4 bases, J shed 4 bases, and the junction held 5 bases outside the gene matches. CDR3 residues: CSVGDRDFYEQYF. CDR3 coding DNA: TGCAGCGTTGGGGACAGGGACTTTTACGAGCAGTACTTC.

V gene TRBV6-6 combines with J gene TRBJ2-7; weak D call: TRBD1 (6 bases). There are 12 residues in the CDR3. Trimming left V 8 bases short and J 0 bases short, with 8 bases between. Per germline, CDR1 MNHNY and CDR2 SVGAGI (reference sequence). This chain's CDR3 is CASGDNSYEQYF. The CDR3 DNA reads TGTGCCAGCGGGGACAACTCCTACGAGCAGTACTTC.

The chain is built from TRBV28 and TRBJ2-3, with TRBD2 matching over 12 bases. Unmatched junction bases numbered 9, after V lost 3 bases and J lost 2 bases. CDR3 length equals 18 residues. Germline CDR1 and CDR2: MDHEN and SYDVKM. CDR3 region: CASSFTGRTSGVTDTQYF. DNA of the CDR3: TGTGCCAGCAGTTTCACGGGGCGGACTAGCGGGGTCACAGATACGCAGTATTTT.

The chain recombines TRBV7-2 with TRBJ1-2; D possibly corresponds to TRBD1 (5 bases). The V end lost 3 bases, the J end lost 2 bases, and 7 bases lay between the germline ends. Per germline, CDR1 SGHTA and CDR2 FQGNSA. The CDR3 spans 13 residues. CDR3 sequence reads: CASSFAGNYGYTF. CDR3 sequence (DNA): TGTGCCAGCAGCTTTGCAGGGAACTATGGCTACACCTTC.

The chain recombines TRBV4-2 with TRBJ1-5; D perhaps matches TRBD1 (5 bases). CDR1 LGHNA and CDR2 YNFKEQ come from the germline V gene. The CDR3 consists of 14 residues. The V gene lost 1 base and the J gene lost 9 bases, with 13 bases spanning the gap. This chain's CDR3 is CASSQGTKGRPQHF. CDR3 coding DNA: TGTGCCAGCAGCCAAGGGACAAAAGGAAGGCCCCAGCATTTT.

A note on this clone: The sample contains more than one DNA sequence encoding this CDR3. CDR3 bases: TGTGCCAGCAGTTTACAACTAGCGGGCGGCTACGAGCAGTACTTC. This gives the protein CASSLQLAGGYEQYF. The V call is TRBV28, the J call TRBJ2-7, with TRBD2 matching 9 bases. With 2 bases clipped from V and 3 bases from J, the junction kept 5 bases outside the gene matches. The CDR3 sequence is 15 residues long. Germline V gene sequence: CDR1 MDHEN, CDR2 SYDVKM.

The rearrangement joins TRBV18 to TRBJ1-2; no clear D. The germline V gene has CDR1 KGHSH and CDR2 LQKENI. This CDR3 contains 14 residues. Deletions cut 1 base from V and 4 bases from J, with 10 bases between. The CDR3 region is CASSPRAEIYGYTF. The CDR3, as DNA: TGTGCCAGCTCACCACGGGCAGAGATCTATGGCTACACCTTC.

A few counts support this clone. V is TRBV29-1 and J is TRBJ1-1; 7 nucleotides agree with TRBD1. The CDR3 covers 12 residues. V shed 7 bases and J 4 bases; nucleotides not matched to a gene: 6. Per germline, CDR1 SQVTM and CDR2 ANQGSEA. This CDR3 reads CSGAQGVTEAFF. DNA for the CDR3: TGCAGCGGGGCTCAGGGGGTCACTGAAGCTTTCTTT.

This rearrangement joins TRBV6-6 to TRBJ1-4; D gene unclear. The germline gives CDR1 MNHNY, CDR2 SVGAGI (reference sequence). CDR3 size: 14 residues. The V end lost 7 bases, the J end lost 3 bases, and 12 bases lay between the germline ends. CDR3 DNA sequence: TGTGCCAGCACCTACCGAGGGTCTAATGAAAAACTGTTTTTT. Translating gives CASTYRGSNEKLFF.

V and J are TRBV7-2 and TRBJ2-3, with TRBD2 as a possible D gene (5 bases). Germline CDR1 is SGHTA and CDR2 is FQGNSA. This CDR3 is 16 amino acids long. V was trimmed by 1 base and J by 1 base, leaving 12 bases between them. Here the CDR3 reads CASSLGTGQGTDTQYF. The CDR3 region has the DNA TGTGCCAGCAGCTTAGGGACTGGCCAAGGCACAGATACGCAGTATTTT.

The chain is built from TRBV28 and TRBJ1-1; a weak D match, TRBD1 (5 bases). Germline CDR1 reads MDHEN; CDR2 reads SYDVKM. This CDR3 spans 14 amino acids. The V gene lost 4 bases and the J gene lost 4 bases, with 13 bases spanning the gap. Here the CDR3 DNA reads TGTGCCAGCAGTTCAGGGCAGCCAAGCACTGAAGCTTTCTTT. Translation: CASSSGQPSTEAFF.

V is TRBV4-3 and J is TRBJ2-1; 9 bases are shared with TRBD2. The V gene end was trimmed by 0 bases and the J gene end by 4 bases; junction bases not matched to a gene: 4. CDR3 length: 16 residues. CDR1 and CDR2 from the germline V gene are LGHNA and YSLEER. The CDR3 protein is CASSQEVTSGYNEQFF. The CDR3 DNA reads as TGCGCCAGCAGCCAAGAGGTGACTAGCGGATACAATGAGCAGTTCTTC.

The chain links TRBV7-9 to TRBJ2-3; 8 nucleotides agree with TRBD2. V lost 4 bases and J lost 4; bases outside the gene matches: 4. Germline CDR1 and CDR2: SEHNR and FQNEAQ (reference sequence). The CDR3 extends over 14 amino acids. The CDR3 is CASSSAGAADTQYF. The CDR3 region has the DNA TGTGCCAGCAGCTCAGCGGGAGCTGCAGATACGCAGTATTTT.

This clone appeared a single time. The CDR3 nucleotides read TGTGCCAGCAGGGGGGGTGATGAGCAGTTCTTC. Translation: CASRGGDEQFF. The chain joins TRBV9 to TRBJ2-1; D might be TRBD2 (6 bases). The CDR3 runs to 11 residues. The germline V gene encodes CDR1 SGDLS and CDR2 YYNGEE. The V gene lost 5 bases and the J gene lost 8 bases, with 8 bases spanning the gap.

The chain recombines TRBV7-9 with TRBJ2-7; weak D call: TRBD2 (6 bases). There are 12 residues in the CDR3. V lost 5 bases to trimming and J lost 11 bases, with 16 bases between them. Germline V gene data show CDR1 as SEHNR and CDR2 as FQNEAQ (reference sequence). The chain's CDR3 is CASSALGGKKYF. Here the CDR3 DNA reads TGTGCCAGCAGCGCTTTGGGCGGGAAAAAGTACTTC.

This chain uses TRBV7-6 with TRBJ2-1, with 9 bases lining up with TRBD1. Unmatched junction bases numbered 2, after V lost 5 bases and J lost 9 bases. The CDR3 runs 12 residues. Germline V gene data show CDR1 as SGHVS and CDR2 as FNYEAQ. The CDR3 nucleotides are TGTGCCAGCAGCGCGGACAGGGGTGAGCAGTTCTTC. Protein product: CASSADRGEQFF.

CDR3 sequence (DNA): TGTGCCAGCAGTTCAAAACGGACTAGCGGGGGGGCCAACAATGAGCAGTTCTTC. Translation gives CASSSKRTSGGANNEQFF. The V and J genes are TRBV27 and TRBJ2-1, with 15 bases matching TRBD2. The CDR3 contains 18 residues. Germline lookup yields CDR1 MNHEY and CDR2 SMNVEV (reference sequence). V shed 4 bases, J shed 5 bases, and the junction held 9 bases outside the gene matches.